This TCR beta chain was sequenced for a study of cytomegalovirus exposure and HLA in healthy donors. The primer mix had 60 Vbeta and 13 Jbeta primers. Measured with immunoSEQ multiplex PCR; TCRdb has only the in-frame clones, and not every one. The repertoire includes fewer than 140,000 clones, around 79% of them detected once, and 3% to 4.5% sits in the top ten. This clone has more than one count but fewer than ten. Its antigen is unknown. V gave up 3 bases and J gave up 4 bases; unmatched junction bases: 3. CDR3 length equals 14 residues. CDR1 is SGHTA and CDR2 is FQGNSA in the germline V gene. Points from the study as a whole: Immune exposure information comprised only CMV serostatus. Most observed TCR sequences were rare, whereas some public TCRs were detected in many donors. Reports showed the classifier diagnosing cytomegalovirus status with high specificity and sensitivity.

The sample taken for sequencing was PBMCs. The chain combines TRBV7-2 with TRBJ2-4; 7 bases match TRBD1. The sequence was collected from a man in his fifties or sixties in good health and CMV-seronegative. CDR3 DNA sequence: TGTGCCAGCAGCTTCGGACAGGAGAAAAACATTCAGTACTTC. Its translation: CASSFGQEKNIQYF.